This T cell receptor (beta chain) was sequenced for a study of OX40 agonist ivuxolimab in advanced cancers. Study summary: Melanoma, hepatocellular carcinoma, head and neck or renal cell cancer occurred in dose-escalation patients.

Study-wide points: On average, a greater number of expanded clones characterised CD8+ T cells relative to CD4+.

Measured with immunoSEQ multiplex PCR; TCRdb has only the in-frame clones, and not every one. Altogether around 63,000 clones are present, around 79% being singletons, with the ten largest covering 5.5%. V lost 3 bases to trimming and J lost 4 bases, with 12 bases between them. CDR3 length: 14 amino acids. Per germline, CDR1 KGHSH and CDR2 LQKENI. Baseline, cycle 4 day 1, and cycle 7 day 1 were the blood sampling points. Details on this clone: Its antigen remains unknown.

The rearrangement joins TRBV18 to TRBJ1-2; D is undetermined. The material was CD4+ or CD8+ T cells sorted from blood, obtained in a trial of the OX40 agonist ivuxolimab. The clonotype was recovered from an adult with an advanced solid tumor such as melanoma, head and neck, liver or kidney cancer. The CDR3 region is CASSPRGGLYGYTF. The CDR3 bases are TGTGCCAGCTCACCCCGGGGAGGACTCTATGGCTACACCTTC.